This TCR beta chain is from a study of blood T cells in healthy people across ages. The table lists this clonotype with a few counts. Next came a second PCR, run for about 7 to 11 cycles, which used a sample-barcoded 5' primer along with a J-beta primer mix. TCRdb analysed the 5' RACE reads with MiXCR anew, one entry per CDR3 protein. The sample yields roughly 1,000,000 distinct CDR3 sequences, roughly 24% seen once. Trimming pared 6 bases from V and 0 bases from J, leaving 12 bases between. The CDR3 length is 15 residues. CDR1 and CDR2 from the germline V gene are MNHGY and SAAAGT. These data were also reused for a study on T cells of mothers and their children. Turning to that study: In this cohort, donors were a few healthy Caucasian mothers plus their six children.

Sequencing was done on a sample of blood. The clonotype was recovered from a girl aged 2-15 years in good health. The chain employs TRBV6-8 and TRBJ2-4; the D gene is possibly TRBD2 (5 bases). The CDR3 spells CASSYRDKAKNIQYF. The CDR3 coding sequence is TGTGCCAGCAGCTACCGGGATAAAGCCAAAAACATTCAGTACTTC.